The subject of this entry is one T cell receptor beta chain. Its cognate antigen is unknown. These data belong to a study of chemoradiotherapy in HPV16-positive cancers. Study conclusions and caveats: During treatment, candidate HPV-specific clones and E7-related motifs expanded in tumor. Better recurrence-free survival went with HPV-responsive T-cell expansion in HPV16-positive patients.

Using immunoSEQ multiplex PCR, the repertoire was profiled, and TCRdb retains in-frame clones only, with some absent. The table shows around 40,000 clones, with about 77% occurring only once. Germline V lookup: CDR1 SGHVS, CDR2 FQNEAQ. V was pared by 1 base and J by 4 bases, with 8 bases of the junction left unmatched. This CDR3 is 16 amino acids long. This receptor was taken from a human donor with HPV-associated anogenital cancer. This chain joins TRBV7-8 and TRBJ2-7; 9 bases map to TRBD2. Sequencing used blood, obtained from a patient who underwent chemoradiotherapy. The CDR3 loop is CASSLGGLAGSYEQYF. In DNA form, the CDR3 reads TGTGCCAGCAGCTTAGGAGGGCTAGCGGGGAGTTACGAGCAGTACTTC.